The 2 T cell receptor beta chains reported below all come from one sample, sequenced in a study of identical twins. TCRdb used MiXCR to reprocess the 5' RACE reads, holding one entry per CDR3 protein. Of fewer than 900,000 distinct CDR3 sequences in the sample, approximately 18% were seen once. This sample was shared with a second study, whose subject was T cells expressing NK-cell markers.

The sample consisted of PBMCs. These receptors originate from a woman between 18 and 29 years old in good health.

This rearrangement joins TRBV10-3 to TRBJ1-6; the D gene is possibly TRBD1 (6 bases). Trimming removed 2 bases at V and 8 bases at J, with 16 bases between. From germline, CDR1 is ENHRY and CDR2 SYGVKD. This CDR3 spans 16 amino acids. The CDR3 protein is CAISERGSGVDSPLHF. The CDR3 region has the DNA TGTGCCATCAGTGAGCGCGGATCAGGGGTCGATTCACCCCTCCACTTT.

A single count supports this clonotype. The rearrangement uses TRBV3-1 and TRBJ2-3, with 15 bases matching TRBD2. CDR3 length: 18 residues. The J segment lost 3 bases and the V segment lost 8 bases, leaving 12 bases of the junction unmatched. Germline loops: CDR1 LGHDT, CDR2 YNNKEL (reference sequence). CDR3 nucleotides: TGTGCCAGCTGCCCGCAGGGGACTAGCGGGAGGTGGACAGATACGCAGTATTTT. It codes for CASCPQGTSGRWTDTQYF.